This is a list of T cell receptor beta chains from one sample in a study of blood T cell repertoires in COVID-19. The protocol was immunoSEQ multiplex PCR, while the TCRdb copy is restricted to in-frame clones and leaves out a portion. The top ten hold 1.5% to 2% of the sample, which has tens of thousands of clones, about three quarters seen once. The sequenced sample was peripheral blood. The receptors come from a man aged 60 to 75 with active COVID-19. CDR3s leave out the opening cysteine and the closing phenylalanine or tryptophan. D genes are given only for firm matches. Clone sizes are given selectively: once, few, many, or a class where the clone is expanded.

d_gene: TRBD1
v_gene: TRBV7-2
j_gene: TRBJ1-1
len: 11
abundance: once
CDR3aa: ASSLVAGGEAF

d_gene: .
v_gene: TRBV6-6
j_gene: TRBJ1-4
len: 10
abundance: .
CDR3aa: ASSYPSEKLF

d_gene: .
v_gene: TRBV6-5
j_gene: TRBJ2-3
len: 10
abundance: .
CDR3aa: ASRSSTDTQY

d_gene: .
v_gene: TRBV7-2
j_gene: TRBJ2-7
len: 12
abundance: once
CDR3aa: ASSSSGSSYEQY

d_gene: .
v_gene: TRBV19
j_gene: TRBJ2-4
len: 12
abundance: .
CDR3aa: ASSIGSGGNIQY

d_gene: .
v_gene: TRBV5-5
j_gene: TRBJ1-1
len: 13
abundance: once
CDR3aa: ASSSRGADFSEAF

d_gene: TRBD1
v_gene: TRBV6-5
j_gene: TRBJ2-7
len: 10
abundance: .
CDR3aa: ATRTGPYEQY

d_gene: .
v_gene: TRBV6-5
j_gene: TRBJ2-2
len: 10
abundance: few
CDR3aa: ATSPRAGELF

d_gene: TRBD2
v_gene: TRBV9
j_gene: TRBJ2-5
len: 13
abundance: .
CDR3aa: ASSVAGGAQETQY

d_gene: .
v_gene: TRBV4-3
j_gene: TRBJ2-7
len: 13
abundance: .
CDR3aa: ASSREDRYQYEQY

d_gene: TRBD2
v_gene: TRBV3-1/TRBV3-2
j_gene: TRBJ2-3
len: 16
abundance: .
CDR3aa: ASSQGIAGWGDTDTQY

d_gene: .
v_gene: TRBV27
j_gene: TRBJ2-3
len: 11
abundance: few
CDR3aa: AQGLTATDTQY

d_gene: TRBD1
v_gene: TRBV7-2
j_gene: TRBJ1-1
len: 13
abundance: .
CDR3aa: ASSPGQGISPEAF

d_gene: .
v_gene: TRBV4-3
j_gene: TRBJ1-2
len: 12
abundance: .
CDR3aa: ASSQTQGVGGYT

d_gene: .
v_gene: TRBV18
j_gene: TRBJ2-7
len: 12
abundance: few
CDR3aa: ASSPSGNYGEQY

d_gene: .
v_gene: TRBV12-3/TRBV12-4
j_gene: TRBJ2-1
len: 10
abundance: .
CDR3aa: ASPAPNNEQF

d_gene: .
v_gene: TRBV30
j_gene: TRBJ1-4
len: 11
abundance: .
CDR3aa: AWNRVINEKLF

d_gene: .
v_gene: TRBV5-6
j_gene: TRBJ2-5
len: 10
abundance: few
CDR3aa: ASSGPPETQY

d_gene: TRBD1
v_gene: TRBV3-1/TRBV3-2
j_gene: TRBJ2-7
len: 11
abundance: .
CDR3aa: ASSRSGGNEQY

d_gene: .
v_gene: TRBV4-3
j_gene: TRBJ1-3
len: 13
abundance: .
CDR3aa: ASSQARTVGNTIY

d_gene: TRBD2
v_gene: TRBV4-1
j_gene: TRBJ2-1
len: 16
abundance: .
CDR3aa: ASTQVAGASGAYNEQF

d_gene: TRBD2
v_gene: TRBV11-3
j_gene: TRBJ2-1
len: 13
abundance: .
CDR3aa: ASSRSGGAYNEQF

d_gene: .
v_gene: TRBV2
j_gene: TRBJ2-3
len: 11
abundance: .
CDR3aa: ASSDGSTDTQY

d_gene: TRBD1
v_gene: TRBV7-2
j_gene: TRBJ1-2
len: 10
abundance: .
CDR3aa: ASTPTGTGYT

d_gene: TRBD1
v_gene: TRBV19
j_gene: TRBJ1-5
len: 13
abundance: .
CDR3aa: ATRDRGFSNQPQH

d_gene: .
v_gene: TRBV5-4
j_gene: TRBJ2-2
len: 13
abundance: .
CDR3aa: ASSLGERITGELF

d_gene: TRBD1
v_gene: TRBV27
j_gene: TRBJ2-1
len: 15
abundance: .
CDR3aa: ASSFARGGASYNEQF

d_gene: TRBD1
v_gene: TRBV2
j_gene: TRBJ1-1
len: 13
abundance: .
CDR3aa: ASTTTGALNTEAF

d_gene: TRBD2
v_gene: TRBV10-3
j_gene: TRBJ2-3
len: 13
abundance: few
CDR3aa: AISAGLAASDTQY

d_gene: TRBD1
v_gene: TRBV6-2/TRBV6-3
j_gene: TRBJ1-1
len: 13
abundance: .
CDR3aa: ASSTRGRGHTEAF

d_gene: .
v_gene: TRBV11-2
j_gene: TRBJ2-7
len: 9
abundance: .
CDR3aa: ASSLASEQY

d_gene: .
v_gene: TRBV28
j_gene: TRBJ1-1
len: 12
abundance: .
CDR3aa: ASSLTGGTTEAF

d_gene: .
v_gene: TRBV12-3/TRBV12-4
j_gene: TRBJ1-2
len: 11
abundance: .
CDR3aa: ASSLTSEHGYT

d_gene: TRBD2
v_gene: TRBV6-4
j_gene: TRBJ2-3
len: 13
abundance: .
CDR3aa: ASSEVAGGTDTQY

d_gene: TRBD1
v_gene: TRBV7-8
j_gene: TRBJ1-1
len: 13
abundance: .
CDR3aa: ASSRGTVMNTEAF

d_gene: .
v_gene: TRBV6-5
j_gene: TRBJ2-2
len: 13
abundance: .
CDR3aa: ASSFNTRPTGELF

d_gene: TRBD1
v_gene: TRBV6-5
j_gene: TRBJ2-7
len: 13
abundance: .
CDR3aa: ASSYLGQGGHEQY

d_gene: TRBD2
v_gene: TRBV6-2/TRBV6-3
j_gene: TRBJ2-7
len: 13
abundance: few
CDR3aa: ASSYGREGRHEQY

d_gene: .
v_gene: TRBV19
j_gene: TRBJ1-5
len: 14
abundance: .
CDR3aa: ASSIYDLEPNQPQH

d_gene: TRBD1
v_gene: TRBV6-5
j_gene: TRBJ1-2
len: 10
abundance: .
CDR3aa: ATVTGLSGYT

d_gene: TRBD2
v_gene: TRBV3-1/TRBV3-2
j_gene: TRBJ2-1
len: 16
abundance: .
CDR3aa: ASSRNALAASSYNEQF

d_gene: TRBD1
v_gene: TRBV30
j_gene: TRBJ2-7
len: 10
abundance: .
CDR3aa: AWGTGGYEQY

d_gene: .
v_gene: TRBV7-8
j_gene: TRBJ1-3
len: 13
abundance: .
CDR3aa: ASSRAGFSGNTIY

d_gene: TRBD2
v_gene: TRBV15
j_gene: TRBJ2-7
len: 17
abundance: once
CDR3aa: ATSREWGTSGASSYEQY

d_gene: TRBD1
v_gene: TRBV19
j_gene: TRBJ1-5
len: 12
abundance: .
CDR3aa: ASTLTGTGQPQH

d_gene: .
v_gene: TRBV5-1
j_gene: TRBJ1-2
len: 11
abundance: .
CDR3aa: ASSLAGISGYT

d_gene: TRBD2
v_gene: TRBV7-7
j_gene: TRBJ2-1
len: 11
abundance: .
CDR3aa: ASSLLAGYEQF

d_gene: .
v_gene: TRBV12-3/TRBV12-4
j_gene: TRBJ2-1
len: 11
abundance: .
CDR3aa: ASSFGRYNEQF